What follows describes a single T cell receptor beta chain. This clonotype has a count of ten or more. What antigen it recognizes has not been identified. There are no base qualities to consult, and no much larger clone falls within one base. The data are from a study of HIV-infected patients and healthy controls (TCRdb year 2014). Some background on the complete study: After three months of therapy, CD4 counts in about 85% of the 16 patients increased to a modest but significant degree while remaining below normal ranges. Patients lacked overall T-cell lymphocytopenia, and total CDR3 counts per chain did not differ significantly from controls. Whether deep TCR repertoire sequencing of small blood samples from HIV patients could capture immune perturbation and reconstitution was tested in the study. Viral load became undetectable in about 70% of the 16 patients by the second bleed and in all patients after a further year of therapy. CD8 counts showed no consistent shift during early therapy, whereas the CD4:CD8 ratio rose slightly. On the study overall, not on this receptor specifically: Treated samples reflected only 2 to 3 months of therapy, arguably too short to observe immune reconstitution given low adult thymic output. Compared with controls, HIV-infected patients showed significantly different mean usage of eight alpha and eight beta V genes. MAIT cell alpha-chain CDR3s were found at high frequency in healthy controls but were severely depleted in HIV+ repertoires. The pairing of alpha and beta chains was not determined in the samples. Healthy control repertoires showed roughly threefold more distinct CDR3s and higher Shannon diversity than untreated HIV+ repertoires. Most CMV-associated CDR3s became more frequent during therapy, although their change was not significant, whereas HIV-associated CDR3s showed a significant decrease in frequency. Sequencing depth was restricted by the use of whole blood, which also prevented the dynamics of distinct T-cell subpopulations from being separated. The study did not determine donor HLA types. Unequal numbers of distinct sequences between patients and controls complicated comparisons, and size-matching overweighted rare events from HIV-infected data. Only sixteen HIV-infected individuals were processed, which the authors considered a major limit on how widely the findings apply. By Jaccard index and by the count of highly shared sequences, healthy controls shared more CDR3s between individuals than HIV+ patients did. Significantly higher mean Gini indices were seen in HIV-infected repertoires than in controls, possibly reflecting oligoclonality. In size-matched repertoire data, the apparent post-therapy recovery of the Gini index in HIV-infected patients was not replicated. The observed differences in diversity were not explained by the slight differences in age and sex profiles between the study cohorts.

Using SuperScript III with primers targeting the alpha and beta constant regions, around 550 ng of RNA was reverse transcribed. Separate alpha and beta chain libraries were made by chain-specific third strand synthesis with multiplexing indices. The protocol used a single primer pair to amplify all rearrangements within a chain, which avoided primer bias, and attached molecular barcodes to each cDNA molecule. Purified cDNA was joined by T4 RNA Ligase 1 to a 5' RACE adapter carrying a random hexamer and the SP2 sequencing primer site. The authors primed second strand synthesis from the SP2 site with Phusion polymerase and used slow temperature ramps to favor optimal annealing. The 12-nucleotide barcode on each molecule comprised two random hexamer sequences, both introduced before amplification and concatenated. P5 and P7 adapter elements plus a second index were added in a short first PCR, which was followed by a roughly 24-cycle amplification PCR with P5s and P7 primers. In total the libraries went through roughly 30 PCR cycles, after which the libraries were quantified on a Qubit, sized on a Bioanalyzer, and diluted to approximately 4 nM. Sequencing of the normalized libraries was performed on an Illumina MiSeq with 2 x 250 paired-end kits. Into approximately 10 ul Tris-Cl, the reverse transcription reactions were eluted following cleanup on MinElute columns. A 1:1 ratio of AMPure XP beads was used to clean the adapter ligations after they had run for 20 to 25 hours at 16 degrees C. Per the authors' processing: A modified Decombinator processed the demultiplexed FASTQ files and output V, J, insert and barcode information. Sequences that shared a barcode but differed from the dominant sequence were treated as errors and discarded, and barcodes were clustered at Levenshtein distance 3 and counted to estimate the original cDNA molecules. The R packages ineq, vegan, igraph and RCytoscape were used for downstream analyses, with IMGT nomenclature and CDR3 definitions applied. V gene usage was calculated across distinct sequences, with every TCR tallied a single time to avoid skew from clonal expansion. Whenever two unique CDR3 amino acid sequences within a donor differed by a single Levenshtein edit, similarity networks linked them. The authors compiled published HIV-specific CDR3s (over 90 alpha, fewer than 800 beta) and CMV-specific CDR3s (more than 12 alpha, fewer than 300 beta) and searched for them in the repertoires. Random subsampling to size-matched repertoires showed patients' decreased diversity was not caused by their lower sequence numbers. The public sequencing data were trimmed at Q25 with fastp and processed into clonotypes with MiXCR by TCRdb, which kept only in-frame beta chains. Identical CDR3 proteins give one entry, which carries the most common genes and DNA. What appears here as the V and J calls and clone size reflects TCRdb's work, not the paper's. This sample holds some 10,000 distinct CDR3 sequences; around 5.4% were observed only once. The ten biggest clones cover under 30% of the sample.

After antiretroviral therapy began, follow-up blood was collected from HIV-infected patients roughly three months, about 14 weeks, later. Whole blood was used without cell fractionation, so all unsorted peripheral T cells were reflected in the repertoire. A roughly 2.7 ml sample of peripheral blood was drawn into Tempus tubes for RNA extraction. Enrollment excluded patients who had febrile or AIDS-related illness, tumors, hepatitis B or C coinfection, immunomodulatory therapy, recent vaccination or treatment interruptions. Residual genomic DNA was removed with the TURBO-DNase kit and globin mRNA was depleted with GLOBINclear. This clonotype was sampled from an adult with HIV infection. The donor label of this sample is uncertain. The sample in question was blood, obtained during antiretroviral therapy.

For the CDR3, the sequence is CAWSVPDREGSPLHF. The sequenced DNA: TGTGCCTGGAGTGTACCGGACAGGGAAGGCTCACCCCTCCACTTT. The V and J segments used are TRBV30 and TRBJ1-6; TRBD1 agrees with 8 junctional bases. From the cysteine through the phenylalanine, the CDR3 covers 15 amino acids. Left in the record is the CDR3 DNA by itself, 45 bases read in frame from the first base. CDR1 and CDR2, looked up from the germline V gene (reference sequence), are GTSNPN and SVGIG. Germline trimming: 0 bases from V, 10 bases from J; junction bases outside gene matches: 8.